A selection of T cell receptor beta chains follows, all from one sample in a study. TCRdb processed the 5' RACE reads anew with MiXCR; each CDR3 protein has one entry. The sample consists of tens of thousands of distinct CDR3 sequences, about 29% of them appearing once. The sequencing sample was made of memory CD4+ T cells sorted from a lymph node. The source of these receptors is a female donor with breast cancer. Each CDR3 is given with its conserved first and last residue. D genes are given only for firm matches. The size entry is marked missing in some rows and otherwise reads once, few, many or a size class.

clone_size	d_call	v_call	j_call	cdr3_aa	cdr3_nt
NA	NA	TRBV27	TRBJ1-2	CASSFSRTNYGYTF	TGTGCCAGCAGTTTTTCAAGAACTAACTATGGCTACACCTTC
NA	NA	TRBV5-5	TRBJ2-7	CASSLSIEHAEQYF	TGTGCCAGCAGCTTGAGCATAGAGCACGCCGAGCAGTACTTC
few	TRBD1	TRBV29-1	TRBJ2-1	CSVAGTEYNEQFF	TGCAGCGTCGCCGGGACAGAGTACAATGAGCAGTTCTTC
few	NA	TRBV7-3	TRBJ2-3	CASSLMDGTQYF	TGTGCCAGCAGCTTGATGGACGGTACGCAGTATTTT
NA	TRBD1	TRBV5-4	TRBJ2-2	CASSLKQGARIDTGELFF	TGTGCCAGCAGCTTAAAACAGGGGGCGCGAATTGACACCGGGGAGCTGTTTTTT
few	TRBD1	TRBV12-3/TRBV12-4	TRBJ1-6	CASRGQDNSPLHF	TGTGCCAGCAGGGGACAGGATAATTCACCCCTCCACTTT
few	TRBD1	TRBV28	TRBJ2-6	CASSPQGAGANVLTF	TGTGCCAGCAGTCCACAGGGGGCTGGGGCCAACGTCCTGACTTTC
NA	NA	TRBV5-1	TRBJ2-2	CASSPRTIPGELFF	TGCGCCAGCAGCCCCCGGACAATTCCCGGGGAGCTGTTTTTT
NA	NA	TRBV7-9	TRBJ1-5	CASSSGGRHQPQHF	TGTGCCAGCAGCTCGGGGGGACGGCATCAGCCCCAGCATTTT
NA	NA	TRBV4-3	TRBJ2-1	CASSQPGRVSYNEQFF	TGTGCCAGCAGCCAACCCGGCAGGGTCTCCTACAATGAGCAGTTCTTC
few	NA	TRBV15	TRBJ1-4	CATSRDDEKLFF	TGTGCCACCAGCAGAGATGATGAAAAACTGTTTTTT
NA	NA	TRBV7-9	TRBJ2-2	CAIPPRRLNTGELFF	TGTGCCATCCCCCCCAGGCGCCTCAACACCGGGGAGCTGTTTTTT
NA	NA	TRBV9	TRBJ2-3	CASSERSRTDTQYF	TGTGCCAGCAGCGAAAGAAGTAGGACAGATACGCAGTATTTT
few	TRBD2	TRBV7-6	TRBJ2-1	CASNPFGLAASYNEQFF	TGTGCCAGCAACCCATTCGGGCTAGCGGCTTCCTACAATGAGCAGTTCTTC
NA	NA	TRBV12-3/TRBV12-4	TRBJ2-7	CASMQGHEQYF	TGTGCCAGCATGCAGGGACACGAGCAGTACTTC
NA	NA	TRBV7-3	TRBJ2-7	CASSLTGASEQYF	TGTGCCAGCAGCTTAACAGGGGCTAGCGAGCAGTACTTC
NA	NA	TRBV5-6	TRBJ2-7	CASSSGTYEQYF	TGTGCCAGCAGCTCCGGGACTTACGAGCAGTACTTC
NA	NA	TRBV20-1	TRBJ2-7	CSAPSAPGAHEQYF	TGCAGTGCTCCTTCCGCCCCTGGGGCCCACGAGCAGTACTTC
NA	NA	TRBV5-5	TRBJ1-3	CASSLDGSGNTIYF	TGTGCCAGCAGTCTGGACGGCTCTGGAAACACCATATATTTT
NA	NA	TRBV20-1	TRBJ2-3	CSARALGIEDTQYF	TGCAGTGCTAGAGCCTTGGGGATTGAGGATACGCAGTATTTT
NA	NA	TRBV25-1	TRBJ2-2	CASSHRETGELFF	TGTGCCAGCAGTCACAGGGAAACCGGGGAGCTGTTTTTT
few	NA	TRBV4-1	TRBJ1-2	CASSQDHGTSYGYTF	TGCGCCAGCAGCCAAGACCACGGGACATCTTATGGCTACACCTTC
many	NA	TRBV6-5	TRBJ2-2	CASSLQLGELFF	TGTGCCAGCAGCCTCCAACTCGGGGAGCTGTTTTTT
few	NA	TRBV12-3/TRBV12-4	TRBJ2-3	CATRFSYTQYF	TGTGCCACCAGGTTTTCGTATACGCAGTATTTT
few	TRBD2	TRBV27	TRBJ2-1	CASRIAGVNNEQFF	TGTGCCAGCAGAATAGCGGGAGTCAACAATGAGCAGTTCTTC
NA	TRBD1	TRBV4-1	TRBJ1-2	CASSQDTTGVANYGYTF	TGCGCCAGCAGCCAAGATACAACAGGGGTGGCTAACTATGGCTACACCTTC
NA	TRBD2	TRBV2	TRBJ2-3	CASSLAGFTDTQYF	TGTGCCAGCAGCCTAGCGGGATTCACAGATACGCAGTATTTT
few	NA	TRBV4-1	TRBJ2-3	CASSQEQGRGYTQYF	TGCGCCAGCAGCCAAGAACAGGGGCGGGGGTATACGCAGTATTTT
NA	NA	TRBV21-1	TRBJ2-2	CASSKVWGSVGVLFF	TGTGCCAGCAGCAAAGTATGGGGAAGCGTAGGTGTGCTGTTTTTT
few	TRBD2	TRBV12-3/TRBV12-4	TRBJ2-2	CASSPPSGRVAGELFF	TGTGCCAGCAGTCCCCCTAGCGGGAGGGTCGCCGGGGAGCTGTTTTTT
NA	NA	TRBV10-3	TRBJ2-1	CAITGGNEQFF	TGTGCCATCACTGGCGGTAATGAGCAGTTCTTC
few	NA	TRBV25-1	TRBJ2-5	CASSDGRVLETQYF	TGTGCCAGCAGTGACGGCAGGGTGTTGGAGACCCAGTACTTC
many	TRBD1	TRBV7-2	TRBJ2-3	CASRDHRGTGDTDTQYF	TGTGCCAGCAGAGATCACCGCGGGACAGGGGACACAGATACGCAGTATTTT
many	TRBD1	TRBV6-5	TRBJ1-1	CASSYSPRTGVTEAFF	TGTGCCAGCAGTTACTCTCCCCGGACAGGTGTTACTGAAGCTTTCTTT
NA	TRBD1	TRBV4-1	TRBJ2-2	CASSQSLRQGNTGELFF	TGCGCCAGCAGCCAGAGTTTGAGACAGGGGAACACCGGGGAGCTGTTTTTT
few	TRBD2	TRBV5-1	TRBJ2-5	CASSASGGQETQYF	TGCGCCAGCAGCGCTAGCGGGGGCCAAGAGACCCAGTACTTC
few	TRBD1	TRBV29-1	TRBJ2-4	CSVEDGTVVGKNIQYF	TGCAGCGTTGAAGATGGGACAGTTGTTGGCAAAAACATTCAGTACTTC
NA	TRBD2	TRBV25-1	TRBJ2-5	CASLAGGTGETQYF	TGTGCCAGTCTAGCGGGAGGTACCGGAGAGACCCAGTACTTC
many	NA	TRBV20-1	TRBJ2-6	CSAELGANVLTF	TGCAGTGCTGAACTAGGGGCCAACGTCCTGACTTTC
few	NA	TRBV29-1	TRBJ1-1	CSVEDSVNTEAFF	TGCAGCGTAGAGGACAGCGTGAACACTGAAGCTTTCTTT
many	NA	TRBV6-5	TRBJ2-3	CASAYGAAEDTQYF	TGTGCCAGCGCCTATGGGGCTGCGGAAGATACGCAGTATTTT
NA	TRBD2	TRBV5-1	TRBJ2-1	CASRTSGRNNEQFF	TGCGCCAGCAGGACTAGCGGGAGGAACAATGAGCAATTCTTC
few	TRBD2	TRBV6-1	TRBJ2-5	CASRAGLEETQYF	TGTGCCAGCAGAGCGGGACTAGAGGAGACCCAGTACTTC
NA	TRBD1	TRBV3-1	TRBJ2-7	CASSQDRTGEQYF	TGTGCCAGCAGCCAAGATAGGACAGGGGAGCAGTACTTC
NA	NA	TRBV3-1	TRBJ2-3	CASSQFLASDTQYF	TGTGCCAGCAGCCAATTTCTAGCGTCAGATACGCAGTATTTT
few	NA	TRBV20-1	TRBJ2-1	CSARFQGSNEQFF	TGCAGTGCTAGGTTCCAGGGGAGCAATGAGCAGTTCTTC
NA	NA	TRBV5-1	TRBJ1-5	CASSLGSTKSNQPQHF	TGCGCCAGCAGCTTGGGATCCACCAAGAGCAATCAGCCCCAGCATTTT
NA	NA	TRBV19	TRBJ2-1	CASNSDNEQFF	TGTGCCAGTAATTCTGACAATGAGCAGTTCTTC
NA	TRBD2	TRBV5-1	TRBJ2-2	CASSSVGLAVAGELFF	TGCGCCAGCAGCTCCGTCGGACTAGCAGTTGCCGGGGAGCTGTTTTTT
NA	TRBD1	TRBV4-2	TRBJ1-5	CASNQGTGANQPQHF	TGTGCCAGCAACCAAGGGACAGGGGCTAATCAGCCCCAGCATTTT
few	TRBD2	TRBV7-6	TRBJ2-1	CASRLSGGNNEQFF	TGTGCCAGCAGGCTGTCGGGAGGCAACAATGAGCAGTTCTTC
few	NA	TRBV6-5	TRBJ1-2	CASSHNYRDVDGYTF	TGTGCCAGCAGTCACAACTACAGAGATGTGGATGGCTACACCTTC
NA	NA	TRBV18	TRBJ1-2	CASSFTPGAYGYTF	TGTGCCAGCTCATTTACCCCAGGGGCCTATGGCTACACCTTC
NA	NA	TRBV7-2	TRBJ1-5	CASSYRNQPQHF	TGTGCCAGCAGCTACCGAAATCAGCCCCAGCATTTT
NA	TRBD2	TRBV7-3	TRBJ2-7	CASSQTSGAGEQYF	TGTGCCAGCAGTCAGACTAGCGGGGCGGGAGAGCAGTACTTC
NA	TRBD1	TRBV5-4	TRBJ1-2	CASSLGPDRGMSYTF	TGTGCCAGCAGCTTGGGGCCCGACAGGGGTATGAGCTACACCTTC
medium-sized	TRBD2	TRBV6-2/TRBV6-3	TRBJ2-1	CASSYSGLAGVYNEQFF	TGTGCCAGCAGTTACTCGGGCCTAGCGGGAGTATACAATGAGCAGTTCTTC
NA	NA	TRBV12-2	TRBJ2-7	CASRLAGCMHEQYF	TGTGCAAGTCGCTTAGCAGGGTGTATGCACGAGCAGTACTTC